The rows below give T cell receptor beta chains drawn from one sample of a study of control samples from healthy donors and cancer patients. Using immunoSEQ multiplex PCR, the repertoire was profiled, and TCRdb retains in-frame clones only, with some absent. This sample has about 150,000 clones; just under 95% occur once, and the top ten carry around 6.1%. Sample: blood. The receptor set was obtained from a man aged 40-49 years in good health. Each CDR3 is given with its conserved first and last residue. The order of the fields is J gene, V gene, D gene, clone size, CDR3 protein, CDR3 DNA. D genes are given only for firm matches. Clone size is shown for a subset of rows, as once, few, many or a class of expanded clone.

j_gene: TRBJ1-6
v_gene: TRBV13
d_gene: TRBD1
abundance: .
CDR3aa: CASRANEGTESSPLHF
CDR3nt: TGTGCCAGCAGGGCGAACGAGGGGACAGAGAGTTCACCCCTCCACTTT

j_gene: TRBJ1-1
v_gene: TRBV6-1
d_gene: TRBD1
abundance: .
CDR3aa: CASSEALDRANTEAFF
CDR3nt: TGTGCCAGCAGTGAGGCTCTGGACAGGGCTAACACTGAAGCTTTCTTT

j_gene: TRBJ1-4
v_gene: TRBV10-3
d_gene: .
abundance: .
CDR3aa: CAISEGPQGPNEKLFF
CDR3nt: TGTGCCATCAGTGAAGGACCCCAGGGGCCCAATGAAAAACTGTTTTTT

j_gene: TRBJ1-1
v_gene: TRBV6-1
d_gene: TRBD1
abundance: .
CDR3aa: CASSAFPGTGVPEAFF
CDR3nt: TGTGCCAGCAGTGCCTTTCCCGGGACAGGGGTCCCTGAAGCTTTCTTT

j_gene: TRBJ1-2
v_gene: TRBV29-1
d_gene: .
abundance: once
CDR3aa: CSGAGPGYGYTF
CDR3nt: TGCAGCGGGGCGGGGCCCGGCTATGGCTACACCTTC

j_gene: TRBJ1-1
v_gene: TRBV6-5
d_gene: .
abundance: .
CDR3aa: CASSQGTEAFF
CDR3nt: TGTGCCAGCAGTCAGGGAACTGAAGCTTTCTTT

j_gene: TRBJ1-1
v_gene: TRBV5-1
d_gene: .
abundance: .
CDR3aa: CASSGWTDTEAFF
CDR3nt: TGCGCCAGCAGCGGATGGACAGACACTGAAGCTTTCTTT

j_gene: TRBJ2-6
v_gene: TRBV7-3
d_gene: .
abundance: .
CDR3aa: CASTLAGGSGANVLTF
CDR3nt: TGTGCCAGCACCCTTGCCGGGGGCTCTGGGGCCAACGTCCTGACTTTC

j_gene: TRBJ1-5
v_gene: TRBV6-4
d_gene: .
abundance: .
CDR3aa: CASSGHFLNQPQHF
CDR3nt: TGTGCCAGCAGCGGACATTTCCTCAATCAGCCCCAGCATTTT

j_gene: TRBJ2-1
v_gene: TRBV9
d_gene: .
abundance: .
CDR3aa: CASSVGQGGNEQFF
CDR3nt: TGTGCCAGCAGCGTGGGGCAGGGAGGCAATGAGCAGTTCTTC

j_gene: TRBJ1-2
v_gene: TRBV28
d_gene: .
abundance: .
CDR3aa: CASSSLGPNYGYTF
CDR3nt: TGTGCCAGCAGTTCCCTAGGCCCTAACTATGGCTACACCTTC

j_gene: TRBJ1-5
v_gene: TRBV3-1/TRBV3-2
d_gene: .
abundance: .
CDR3aa: CASSQEGSRNQPQHF
CDR3nt: TGTGCCAGCAGCCAAGAGGGCAGCCGCAATCAGCCCCAGCATTTT

j_gene: TRBJ2-7
v_gene: TRBV5-6
d_gene: TRBD1
abundance: .
CDR3aa: CASSLAGQRLKQYF
CDR3nt: TGTGCCAGCAGCTTGGCGGGACAGCGACTTAAGCAGTACTTC